The sequence of this TCR beta chain was determined in a study of cytomegalovirus exposure and HLA in healthy donors (dated by TCRdb to the late 2010s). About the full investigation: An earlier analysis of several hundred of the donors reported about 300 Gb of sequence data and some 110 million unique TCR beta sequences obtained from some 170 million T cells. All discovery cohort repertoires had been generated using a single sequencing platform. The study was designed to test whether signatures of past pathogen exposure could be identified by cataloging public T cell receptors. Both class I and class II loci were covered by HLA typing, at four-digit resolution. Genome-wide SNP genotypes for about 55% of the roughly 670 donors were used in a later genetic analysis, which treated that subset as a discovery cohort. Among 300 to 450 genotyped donors of the cohort, an average of approximately 250,000 unique TCR beta nucleotide sequences were sequenced per donor, 15% to 20% of them non-productive. To predict cytomegalovirus infection status, the study brought together high-throughput TCR immunosequencing, statistical association of individual TCRs with disease status, and machine learning. The number of donors typed differed by locus, with about 620-630 for A, B, C, DRB1 and DQB1, about 500 for DQA1, nearly 610 for DPA1, and 400 to 490 for DPB1. The study used immunosequencing to profile the T cell repertoires of 666 subjects and linked those repertoires to cytomegalovirus serostatus. About 330 gigabases of sequencing data and around 80 million unique TCR sequences made up an early release that covered fewer than 650 HLA-typed donors. In addition to the first cohort of approximately 670 subjects, a separate validation cohort of around 110 different subjects was used. Of the roughly 400 genotyped donors, approximately 81% were placed in the genetic ancestry cluster associated with self-reported Caucasian donors. To decide whether each TCR beta V gene segment behaved as functional or pseudogenic, an earlier analysis of some 570 of the donors relied on high-throughput TCR beta sequencing. Rather than drawing on any new phenotypic data, the later analysis identified candidate immune exposures from TCR beta sequences and the way those sequences occurred across donors. To study patterns of TCR occurrence, a later analysis re-analyzed previously published TCR beta repertoires from more than 550 donors and added high-resolution HLA genotyping. Donor age, sex, ethnicity and CMV serostatus were compiled together with the repertoire data. Because of strong linkage in the cohort, a few DR-DQ haplotypes were treated as single units for association and clustering.

The library was obtained by the immunoSEQ multiplex PCR assay. For the multiplex PCR, a mixture combining 60 forward primers for TCR Vbeta segments and 13 reverse primers for TCR Jbeta segments was used. A multiplex PCR assay on genomic DNA amplified the CDR3 region of rearranged TCR beta genes. The amplified TCR beta libraries were sequenced on the Illumina HiSeq System as 87-base-pair reads. In the source study's methods: A later analysis tallied 75 million to 85 million unique TCR beta chains across the 666 repertoires, and approximately 12 million of those chains were shared by two or more donors. To remove PCR and sequencing errors, raw reads were error-corrected and collapsed into unique sequences using a nearest-neighbor algorithm that merged closely related sequences. To assign V, D and J gene segments, CDR3 sequences were aligned to IMGT reference sequences. For a sequence to be retained, a match of at least six nucleotides to both a V gene segment and a J gene segment was required. Rearrangements were classified as productive when the CDR3 lacked stop codons and remained in frame with V and J, and all other rearrangements were classified as non-productive. Following IMGT convention, CDR3 was defined as the stretch from the second conserved V-encoded cysteine up to the conserved J-encoded phenylalanine. The earlier analysis of some 540 of the donors excluded any sequence lacking an unambiguous match to a single V gene segment. An earlier analysis of fewer than 650 of the donors classified V segments as functional when productive rearrangements were above 56.7% and as segregating when the standard deviation between donors was above 5%. To diagnose cytomegalovirus status from the catalog of TCR beta chain sequences, a statistical classification framework was built. A later analysis assigned V and J genes by comparing TCR nucleotide sequences with IMGT/GENE-DB human TR gene sequences. The TCRdist pipeline was used in a later analysis to assign CDR3 sequences and most-parsimonious VDJ recombination scenarios. In a later analysis, every TCR beta chain was defined by the combination of its CDR3 amino acid sequence and its V-gene family, and reads without a unique V-gene family were dropped. In a later analysis, around 650 highly shared, low-generation-probability nucleotide sequences were removed to address suspected cross-contamination and a sequencing artifact. A later analysis calculated a clonal expansion index for each public chain from normalized within-repertoire ranks of inferred template counts. In a later analysis, generation probabilities were computed using a VDJ recombination model fitted to out-of-frame rearrangements, and the results were checked against IGoR. In a later analysis, TCR-TCR, TCR-HLA and TCR-CMV co-occurrence was scored with hypergeometric tests, and a repertoire-size bias correction was applied to TCR pairs. A later analysis estimated false discovery rates by permuting HLA or CMV assignments 20 times. In a later analysis, co-occurring TCRs were grouped with DBSCAN, and TCRdist sequence similarity was added when clustering was performed within HLA-allele-positive subsets. Repertoires with fewer than 30,000 or more than 120,000 public chains were left out of co-occurrence clustering, as were several repertoires with anomalous nucleotide sharing. TCRdb holds this immuneACCESS table with in-frame rearrangements only. Some clones are missing; in checked studies, unresolved V genes explain under half, and the rest has no known cause. The D gene and trimming were derived from the DNA, and the V and J assignments and clone size from that table. The sample table contains fewer than 200,000 clones; only one count was recorded for 60% to 80% of them. 6.3% of the sample belongs to the ten largest clones.

Trimming removed 8 bases from V and 4 bases from J; the gene matches leave 13 bases unexplained. The CDR3 spans 15 residues, from the cysteine through the phenylalanine. Solely the CDR3 DNA is kept, with 45 bases framed from the first base. CDR1 is given as SEHNR and CDR2 as FQNEAQ, both from the germline V gene (reference sequence). What the study reported, not specific to this receptor: The study listed approximately 160 TCR beta chains as associated with cytomegalovirus. In both the original and validation cohorts, the classifier was reported to diagnose cytomegalovirus status with high specificity and sensitivity. Because some donors lacked HLA typing at each locus, the association tests relied only on the typed subset. In vitro tests confirmed that a few of the cytomegalovirus-associated TCR beta chains recognize cytomegalovirus antigens. Linkage disequilibrium might explain the correlated functional status among segregating V segments, but an unknown experimental factor could not be ruled out. According to a later analysis, parvovirus B19, influenza, CMV and Epstein-Barr virus appeared linked to several top co-occurrence clusters. Most TCR sequences were observed very rarely across donors, whereas some public TCRs were present in many individuals. A group of highly shared sequence variants was considered likely to be a technical artifact of the sequencing pipeline. In a later analysis, HLA-associated TCR beta chains were found to be more clonally expanded and to have lower generation probabilities than equally common non-associated chains. Broadly in line with IMGT annotations, most TCR beta V segments showed up in productive rearrangements about 87% or about 30% of the time in an earlier analysis of about 500 of the donors. An association between a missense DCLRE1C variant and V-gene and J-gene trimming of TCR beta chains was found in a later genetic analysis and replicated in an independent cohort. At a false discovery rate of 0.05, a later analysis linked 16,951 TCR beta sequences to specific HLA alleles. The earlier analysis of 587 of the donors excluded 15 to 20 rarely observed V segments, including chromosome 9 orphons, because counts were too low. In a later genetic analysis, fewer N-insertions in productive TCRs were reported among donors in an Asian-associated ancestry cluster than the approximately 670-donor mean. A further reported finding was that TCR beta sequences accurately predicted the HLA-A and HLA-B alleles for most subjects in the first cohort. A later analysis found that most CMV-associated TCR beta chains appeared HLA-restricted, with HLA associations seemingly driven largely by CMV exposure. This cohort had only TCR beta chains sequenced, and the lack of alpha or paired-chain data limited which features could be detected. Some IMGT-functional V segments, including TRBV6-2 and TRBV6-3, could not be told apart with the 87-base-pair reads, so those segments were excluded. Strong co-occurrence of HLA alleles, especially DR and DQ, made assigning TCR associations to individual alleles difficult. Immune exposure information for the cohort was limited to CMV serostatus. A later analysis found that TCR association rates varied across HLA loci, with DRB1 alleles showing the most associated TCRs and HLA-C alleles the fewest. Presence/absence analyses assumed roughly uniform sequencing depth across donors, an assumption that may not hold. The authors suggested that the approach could potentially be generalized to other disease states and immunological phenotypes.

Only one count was recorded for this clone. Its target antigen remains unknown. No base-level quality is on record; no much larger clone is a single base apart. The cohort was made up of under 800 healthy bone marrow donors. At the time of sampling, all cohort members were nominally healthy, though unrecorded immune exposures were likely present. The donor tested CMV seropositive, placing the donor among the approximately 290 seropositive members of the cohort. Every donor gave a peripheral blood sample, and the peripheral blood mononuclear cells from that sample were used for TCR beta sequencing. Genomic DNA extraction from the blood cell samples was performed with the Qiagen DNeasy Blood Extraction Kit.

Sequences were obtained from PBMCs. The V gene is TRBV7-9 and the J gene is TRBJ2-5, with TRBD1 identical over 7 junction bases. The sequence came from a man between 35 and 55 years old in good health and CMV-seropositive. The nucleotides read TGTGCCAGCCTTCCGCAAGGGGGCCGGGGAGAGACCCAGTACTTC. Its amino acids are CASLPQGGRGETQYF.